This T cell receptor beta chain was recovered during a study of regulatory T cells in long-lasting Graves disease. Investigators prepared the TCR beta libraries by applying iRepertoire HTBI primers and Arm-PCR of CDR3 regions. TCRdb fed the multiplex PCR reads into MiXCR, producing one record per CDR3 protein. The sample lists over 500,000 distinct CDR3 sequences, around 16% occurring once. V dropped 6 bases and J dropped 2 bases, with 10 bases sitting between them. The CDR3 sequence is 13 residues long. Of note for this clonotype: Its antigen is not known.

Time point defined: newly diagnosed GD, antithyroid drugs for less than 3 months. RNA isolated from PBMCs was used to make the TCR library. Broader study findings: Persistent disease favored TRBV28, TRBJ1-2 and TRBJ2-5. It was possible that the small sample size reduced accuracy.

These same data were also listed under a study on T cells in Graves' hyperthyroidism and ophthalmopathy. That report notes: Blood also contained most expanded thyroid clonotypes above 0.001. The model anticipated ophthalmopathy a median about six months pre-onset.

Sequenced material: peripheral blood mononuclear cells (PBMCs), taken at new diagnosis, from a patient treated with antithyroid drugs. The chain links TRBV12-3 or TRBV12-4 to TRBJ1-1; D possibly corresponds to TRBD1 (6 bases). The origin of this receptor is a man aged 18 to 35 with Graves disease. The CDR3 is CASSTGHNTEAFF. The CDR3 DNA reads TGTGCCAGCAGCACGGGACACAACACTGAAGCTTTCTTT.